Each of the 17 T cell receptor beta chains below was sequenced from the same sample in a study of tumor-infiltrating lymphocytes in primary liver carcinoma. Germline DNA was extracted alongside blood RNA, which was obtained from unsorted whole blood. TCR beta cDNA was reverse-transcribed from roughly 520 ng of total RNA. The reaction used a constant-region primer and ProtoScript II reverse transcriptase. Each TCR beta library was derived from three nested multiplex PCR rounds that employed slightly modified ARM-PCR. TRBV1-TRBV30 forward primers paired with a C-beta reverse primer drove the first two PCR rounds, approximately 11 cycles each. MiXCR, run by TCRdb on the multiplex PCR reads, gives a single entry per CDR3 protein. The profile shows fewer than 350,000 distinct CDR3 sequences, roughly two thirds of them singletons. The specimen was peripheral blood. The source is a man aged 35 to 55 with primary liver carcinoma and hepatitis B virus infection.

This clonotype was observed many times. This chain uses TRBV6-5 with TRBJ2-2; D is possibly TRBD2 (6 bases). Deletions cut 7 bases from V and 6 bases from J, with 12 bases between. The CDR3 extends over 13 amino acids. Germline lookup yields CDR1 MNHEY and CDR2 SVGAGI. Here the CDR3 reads CASTDWGAGELFF. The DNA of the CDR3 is TGTGCCAGCACCGACTGGGGGGCCGGGGAGCTGTTTTTT.

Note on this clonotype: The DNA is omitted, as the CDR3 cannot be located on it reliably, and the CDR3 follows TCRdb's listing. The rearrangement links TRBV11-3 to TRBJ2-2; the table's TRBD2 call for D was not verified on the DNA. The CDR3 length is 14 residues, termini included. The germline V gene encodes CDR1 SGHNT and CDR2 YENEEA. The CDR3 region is CTSSFGSGTGELFF.

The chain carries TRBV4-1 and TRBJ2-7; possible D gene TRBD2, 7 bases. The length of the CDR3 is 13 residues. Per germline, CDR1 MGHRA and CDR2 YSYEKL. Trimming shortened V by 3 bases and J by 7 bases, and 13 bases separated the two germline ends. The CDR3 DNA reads TGCGCCAGCAGCCACGCGGGGGCATATGAGCAGTACTTC. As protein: CASSHAGAYEQYF.

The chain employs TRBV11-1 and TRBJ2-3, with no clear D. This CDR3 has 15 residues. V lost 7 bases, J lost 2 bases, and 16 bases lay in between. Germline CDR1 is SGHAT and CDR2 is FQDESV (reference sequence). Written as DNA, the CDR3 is TGTGCCAGCATCCCCTTGCTACCCCCCACAGATACGCAGTATTTT. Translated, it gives CASIPLLPPTDTQYF.

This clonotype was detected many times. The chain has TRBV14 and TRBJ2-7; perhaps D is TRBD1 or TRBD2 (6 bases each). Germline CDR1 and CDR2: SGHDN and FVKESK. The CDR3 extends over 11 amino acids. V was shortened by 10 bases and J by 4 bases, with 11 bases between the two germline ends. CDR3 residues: CANEGGYEQYF. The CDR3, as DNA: TGTGCCAATGAGGGGGGTTACGAGCAGTACTTC.

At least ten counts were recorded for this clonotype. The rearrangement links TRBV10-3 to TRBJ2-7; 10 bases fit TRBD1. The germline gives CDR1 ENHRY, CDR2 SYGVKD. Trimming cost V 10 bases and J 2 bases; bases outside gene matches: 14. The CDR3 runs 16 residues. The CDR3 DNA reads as TGTGCCAGCCGCAGGCAGGACAGGGGGACCCCCTACGAGCAGTACTTC. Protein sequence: CASRRQDRGTPYEQYF.

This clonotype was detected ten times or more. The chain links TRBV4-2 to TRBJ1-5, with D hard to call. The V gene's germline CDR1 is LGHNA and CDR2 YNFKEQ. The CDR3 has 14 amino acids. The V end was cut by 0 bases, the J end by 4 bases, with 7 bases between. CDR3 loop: CASSQDLGNQPQHF. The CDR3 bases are TGTGCCAGCAGCCAAGACTTGGGAAATCAGCCCCAGCATTTT.

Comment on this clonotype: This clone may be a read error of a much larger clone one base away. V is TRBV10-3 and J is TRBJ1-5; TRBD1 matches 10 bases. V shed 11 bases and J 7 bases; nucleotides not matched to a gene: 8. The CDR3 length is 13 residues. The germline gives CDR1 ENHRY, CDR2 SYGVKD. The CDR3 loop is CAARQGAGQPQHF. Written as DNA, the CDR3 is TGTGCCGCCCGACAGGGGGCGGGGCAGCCCCAGCATTTT.

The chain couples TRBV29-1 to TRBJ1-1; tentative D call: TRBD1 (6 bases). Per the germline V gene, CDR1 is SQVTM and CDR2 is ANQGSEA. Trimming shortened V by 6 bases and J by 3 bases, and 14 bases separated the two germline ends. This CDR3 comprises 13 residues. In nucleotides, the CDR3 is TGCAGCGTCGGGGCAGGGGTACACACTGAAGCTTTCTTT. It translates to CSVGAGVHTEAFF.

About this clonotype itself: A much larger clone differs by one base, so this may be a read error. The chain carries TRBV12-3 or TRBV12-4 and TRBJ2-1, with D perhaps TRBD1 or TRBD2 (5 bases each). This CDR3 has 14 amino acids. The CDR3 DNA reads TGTGCCAGCAGTCCCCAAGACGGGGCCGGTGAGCACTTCTTC. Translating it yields CASSPQDGAGEHFF.

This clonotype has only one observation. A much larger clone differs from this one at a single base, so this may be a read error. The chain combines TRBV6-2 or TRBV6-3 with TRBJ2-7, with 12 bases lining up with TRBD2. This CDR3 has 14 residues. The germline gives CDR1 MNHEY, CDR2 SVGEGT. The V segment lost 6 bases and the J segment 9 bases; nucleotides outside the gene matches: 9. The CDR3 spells CASRTSGSSGVQYF. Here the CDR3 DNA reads TGTGCCAGCAGGACTAGCGGGAGTTCCGGCGTGCAGTACTTC.

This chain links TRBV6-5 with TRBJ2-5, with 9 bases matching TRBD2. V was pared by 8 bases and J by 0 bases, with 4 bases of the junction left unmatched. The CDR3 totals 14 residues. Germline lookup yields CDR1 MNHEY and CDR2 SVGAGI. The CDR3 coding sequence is TGTGCCAGCTTGGCGGGAGGGCACCAAGAGACCCAGTACTTC. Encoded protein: CASLAGGHQETQYF.

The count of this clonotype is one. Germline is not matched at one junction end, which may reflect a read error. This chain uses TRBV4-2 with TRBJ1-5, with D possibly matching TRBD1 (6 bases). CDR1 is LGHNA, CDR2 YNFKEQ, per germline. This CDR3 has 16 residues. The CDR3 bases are TGTGACAGCAGCCAAGAAGCACAGGGCTTCAATCATCCCCAGCATTTT. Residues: CDSSQEAQGFNHPQHF.

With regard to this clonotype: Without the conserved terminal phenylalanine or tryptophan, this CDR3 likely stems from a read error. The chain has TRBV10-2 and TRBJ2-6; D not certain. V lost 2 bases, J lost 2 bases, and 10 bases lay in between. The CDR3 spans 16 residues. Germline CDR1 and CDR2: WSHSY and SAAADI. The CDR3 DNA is TGCGCCAGCAGTGAGACAGCCGCGACTGGGGCCAACGTCCTGACTTCC. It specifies CASSETAATGANVLTS.

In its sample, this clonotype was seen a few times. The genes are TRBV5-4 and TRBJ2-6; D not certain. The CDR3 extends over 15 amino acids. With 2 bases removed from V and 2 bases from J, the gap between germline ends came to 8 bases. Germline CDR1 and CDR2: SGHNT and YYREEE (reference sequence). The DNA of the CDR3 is TGTGCCAGCAGCTTCCAGATTCCTGGGGCCAACGTCCTGACTTTC. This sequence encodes CASSFQIPGANVLTF.

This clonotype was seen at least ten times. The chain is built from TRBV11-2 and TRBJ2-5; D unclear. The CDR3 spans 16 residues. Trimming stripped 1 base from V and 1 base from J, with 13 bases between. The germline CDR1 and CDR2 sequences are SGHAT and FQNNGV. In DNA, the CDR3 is TGTGCCAGCAGCTTAGTCCCCGGACGGAGCCAAGAGACCCAGTACTTC. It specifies CASSLVPGRSQETQYF.

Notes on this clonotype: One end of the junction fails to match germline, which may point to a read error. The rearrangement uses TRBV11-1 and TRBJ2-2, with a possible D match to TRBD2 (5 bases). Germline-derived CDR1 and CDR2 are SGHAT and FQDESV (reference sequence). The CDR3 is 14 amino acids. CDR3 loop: CASSTGFNTGVLFF. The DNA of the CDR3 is TGTGCCAGTAGTACGGGTTTCAACACCGGGGTGCTGTTTTTT.